These 20 T cell receptor beta chains share one sample of origin, sequenced in a study of T cells in women clearing cervical HPV infection. TCRdb's copy holds only in-frame clones and misses some; the assay was immunoSEQ multiplex PCR. Its table lists 30,000 to 35,000 clones. Sequencing was done on a sample of blood buffy coat. All receptors come from a woman aged 18 to 75 with a cervical HPV16 infection that either progressed to CIN3+ or cleared (not recorded which).

A remark on this clone: Sequencing ends 3 residues short of the CDR3 end; the germline J gene provides the rest. The rearrangement joins TRBV6-2 or TRBV6-3 to TRBJ2-2; TRBD1 is a possible D gene (5 bases). V lost 11 bases and J lost 6, with 10 bases in between. The CDR3 extends over 11 amino acids. Germline CDR1 MNHEY, CDR2 SVGEGT. CDR3 in amino acids: CAAQGPGELFF. Partial CDR3 DNA: TGTGCCGCCCAGGGCCCCGGGGAG.

Concerning this clone itself: With the read ending 3 residues before the CDR3 end, the germline J gene is used to fill in that end. V and J are TRBV7-3 and TRBJ2-5, with TRBD1 matching 9 bases. CDR3 size: 17 residues. Germline-derived CDR1 and CDR2 are SGHTA and FQGTGA. V lost 2 bases and J lost 5; bases outside the gene matches: 12. CDR3 residues: CASSLGAGQGLGETQYF. CDR3 DNA, as far as it was read: TGTGCCAGCAGCTTAGGCGCGGGACAGGGATTGGGGGAGACC.

Turning to this clone: Coverage ceases 3 residues before the CDR3 finishes, and the germline J gene fills in the end. The chain combines TRBV11-3 with TRBJ2-2; D is unclear. CDR3 size: 14 residues. The V end was cut by 7 bases, the J end by 0 bases, with 9 bases between. Germline CDR1 reads SGHNT; CDR2 reads YENEEA. The sequenced CDR3 bases are TGTGCCAGCACGATGGCTGCGAACACCGGGGAG. Its translation is CASTMAANTGE. The whole CDR3 protein is CASTMAANTGELFF.

Comments on this clone: The read halts 3 residues ahead of the CDR3 end, with the missing end drawn from the germline J gene. The chain uses TRBV5-4 and TRBJ2-1; possible D gene TRBD2, 5 bases. The CDR3 is 16 residues long. The germline V gene encodes CDR1 SGHNT and CDR2 YYREEE (reference sequence). With 4 bases removed from V and 4 bases from J, the gap between germline ends came to 18 bases. The covered CDR3 bases are TGTGCCAGCAGCCTGGACTTATACCCAACTTACAATGAG. This encodes CASSLDLYPTYNE. The whole CDR3 protein reads CASSLDLYPTYNEQFF.

As to this clone: The sequenced fragment ends 3 residues before the CDR3 boundary, so the rest is inferred from the germline J gene. The V call is TRBV7-9, the J call TRBJ2-7, with 11 nucleotides matching TRBD1. CDR1 SEHNR and CDR2 FQNEAQ come from the germline V gene (reference sequence). The CDR3 covers 15 residues. The V and J ends lost 5 bases and 3 bases, in that order; junction bases with no gene match: 6. Incomplete CDR3 DNA: TGTGCCAGCAGCGATACCGGGACAGGGGGCTACGAG. This translates into CASSDTGTGGYE. The full CDR3 reads CASSDTGTGGYEQYF.

As to this clone: With the read ending 3 residues before the CDR3 end, the germline J gene is used to fill in that end. The rearrangement uses TRBV7-6 and TRBJ2-3; D possibly corresponds to TRBD2 (5 bases). Looked up from germline, CDR1 is SGHVS and CDR2 is FNYEAQ. The CDR3 is made up of 14 amino acids. Trimming shortened V by 10 bases and J by 0 bases, and 14 bases separated the two germline ends. The CDR3 here is CAITRLGSTDTQYF. The CDR3 DNA, read in part, is TGTGCCATCACTAGACTGGGGAGCACAGATACG.

As concerns this clone: The read finishes 3 residues shy of the CDR3 end, and the germline J gene is used to complete it. The V call is TRBV6-1, the J call TRBJ1-2, with D unclear. V lost 3 bases, J lost 4 bases, and 18 bases lay in between. The CDR3 contains 16 residues. Germline assignment: CDR1 MNHNS and CDR2 SASEGT. The CDR3 reads CASSDPQVGSLYGYTF. The sequenced part of the CDR3 DNA is TGTGCCAGCAGTGATCCCCAGGTGGGCAGTCTCTATGGC.

Note on this clone: Read sequence stops 3 residues before the CDR3 end, and the germline J gene provides the missing end. The chain employs TRBV7-9 and TRBJ2-5; 8 bases are shared with TRBD1. CDR1 is SEHNR and CDR2 is FQNEAQ in the germline V gene (reference sequence). The V segment lost 5 bases and the J segment 4 bases; nucleotides outside the gene matches: 6. The CDR3 extends over 14 amino acids. The chain's CDR3 is CASSPGTGVETQYF. The covered CDR3 bases are TGTGCCAGCAGCCCTGGGACAGGCGTAGAGACC.

Note on this clone: The read halts 3 residues ahead of the CDR3 end, with the missing end drawn from the germline J gene. The chain couples TRBV5-1 to TRBJ1-2, with 8 bases matching TRBD1. V trimming: 1 base; J trimming: 7 bases; junction bases outside the gene matches: 6. The CDR3 spans 14 residues. From germline, CDR1 is SGHRS and CDR2 YFSETQ. The CDR3 bases that were read are TGCGCCAGCAGCTTGCTTCAAGGACAGGGTGGC. The encoded protein is CASSLLQGQGG. The whole CDR3 reads CASSLLQGQGGYTF.

About this clone itself: The read ends 3 residues before the CDR3 terminus; that terminus is restored from the germline J gene. This chain links TRBV18 with TRBJ2-7; TRBD1 is a possible D gene (6 bases). In germline, CDR1 is KGHSH, CDR2 LQKENI. The germline V and J ends were trimmed by 0 bases and 2 bases, with 8 bases remaining between them. This CDR3 comprises 14 residues. The sequenced CDR3 bases are TGTGCCAGCTCACCACCGTACAGGGCCTACGAG. Protein product: CASSPPYRAYE. The complete CDR3 protein is CASSPPYRAYEQYF.

Concerning this clone itself: The read ends 3 residues before the CDR3 terminus; that terminus is restored from the germline J gene. The chain employs TRBV28 and TRBJ2-7; 7 bases match TRBD2. In germline, CDR1 is MDHEN, CDR2 SYDVKM. The CDR3 has 13 amino acids. J gave up 2 bases and V 2 bases, and 0 bases lay outside the gene matches. The CDR3 spells CASSLSGTYEQYF. Incomplete CDR3 DNA: TGTGCCAGCAGTTTAAGCGGGACCTACGAG.

Points on this clone: The DNA ends 3 residues before the CDR3 does, and the rest of the CDR3 is filled in from the germline J gene. The genes are TRBV7-9 and TRBJ1-2; D unclear. Germline V lookup: CDR1 SEHNR, CDR2 FQNEAQ (reference sequence). CDR3 length equals 15 residues. The V and J ends lost 1 base and 0 bases respectively, with 9 bases between them. CDR3 DNA, as far as it was read: TGTGCCAGCAGCTTAGGCAGGAGTTCTAACTATGGC. The encoded protein is CASSLGRSSNYG. The whole CDR3 is CASSLGRSSNYGYTF.

Comments on this clone: The sequenced fragment ends 3 residues before the CDR3 boundary, so the rest is inferred from the germline J gene. The chain combines TRBV30 with TRBJ1-2; perhaps TRBD1 as D (6 bases). The CDR3 has 13 amino acids. V was cut by 3 bases and J by 4 bases, with 12 bases left in between. Looked up from germline, CDR1 is GTSNPN and CDR2 is SVGIG (reference sequence). CDR3 bases read: TGTGCCTGGAGAGGGGGGGAAATCTATGGC. Its translation: CAWRGGEIYG. The CDR3 in full is CAWRGGEIYGYTF.

Concerning this clone: The CDR3 end falls 3 residues outside the read, so it is completed with the germline J gene. The chain links TRBV5-4 to TRBJ2-2; 9 bases are a match to TRBD1. Germline trimming cut 4 bases from V and 5 bases from J; bases unmatched to any gene: 6. Germline V gene sequence: CDR1 SGHNT, CDR2 YYREEE (reference sequence). The CDR3 runs to 15 residues. The sequenced CDR3 bases are TGTGCCAGCAGCCCTGGCGACAGGGGGACCGGGGAG. It encodes CASSPGDRGTGE. In full, the CDR3 is CASSPGDRGTGELFF.

Note on this clone: The read comes to an end 3 residues before the CDR3 does, leaving the germline J gene to fill in the end. J is TRBJ2-3 and V is TRBV30; 14 nucleotides line up with TRBD2. The CDR3 runs to 17 residues. Trimming at V came to 1 base and at J to 4 bases, leaving 7 bases not matched to a gene. Germline loops: CDR1 GTSNPN, CDR2 SVGIG (reference sequence). The CDR3 sequence is CAWSAGLAGGGADTQYF. CDR3 DNA (partial): TGTGCCTGGAGTGCTGGACTAGCGGGAGGAGGAGCAGATACG.

Details on this clone: The CDR3 goes on 3 residues after the read ends, and that part is filled in from the germline J gene. The chain joins TRBV20-1 to TRBJ1-1; 8 bases align to TRBD1. V dropped 3 bases and J dropped 6; count of bases not matched to a gene: 12. The CDR3 spans 15 residues. CDR1 and CDR2 from the germline V gene are DFQATT and SNEGSKA (reference sequence). The covered CDR3 bases are TGCAGTGCTAGGCTGCCGGACAGGGAGTTTGCTGAA. It codes for CSARLPDREFAE. The entire CDR3 sequence reads CSARLPDREFAEAFF.

To note about this clone: Read sequence stops 3 residues before the CDR3 end, and the germline J gene provides the missing end. At the DNA level, this CDR3 is encoded by other sequences in the same sample as well. This chain links TRBV19 with TRBJ2-7; 15 bases agree with TRBD2. Looked up from germline, CDR1 is LNHDA and CDR2 is SQIVND (reference sequence). Unmatched junction bases numbered 5, after V lost 6 bases and J lost 5 bases. This CDR3 is 15 amino acids long. The CDR3 here is CASSPGLAGGNEQYF. The CDR3 DNA, read in part, is TGTGCCAGTAGCCCGGGACTAGCGGGAGGTAACGAG.

About this clone itself: The read stops 3 residues short of the end of the CDR3; the missing end is completed from the germline J gene. The rearrangement links TRBV11-2 to TRBJ2-1; D is unresolved. Germline lookup yields CDR1 SGHAT and CDR2 FQNNGV. Trimming took 5 bases from V and 2 from J, leaving 7 bases between them. CDR3 length equals 13 residues. The chain's CDR3 is CASSRAPYNEQFF. The DNA read from the CDR3 is TGTGCCAGCAGCCGCGCCCCCTACAATGAG.

Notes on this clone: The read ends 3 residues early relative to the CDR3; the germline J gene fills the gap. The rearrangement links TRBV4-1 to TRBJ2-7; TRBD2 agrees at 8 bases. The CDR3 runs 15 residues. V lost 1 base, J lost 2 bases, and 4 bases stayed unmatched. The germline gives CDR1 MGHRA, CDR2 YSYEKL. Here the CDR3 reads CASSQVIAGTYEQYF. CDR3 bases read: TGCGCCAGCAGCCAAGTCATAGCGGGAACCTACGAG.

A remark on this clone: The read finishes 3 residues shy of the CDR3 end, and the germline J gene is used to complete it. The V call is TRBV20-1, the J call TRBJ1-1; D perhaps matches TRBD1 (5 bases). The CDR3 covers 12 residues. V lost 6 bases and J lost 5, with 13 bases in between. CDR1 and CDR2 (germline): DFQATT, SNEGSKA (reference sequence). This CDR3 is CSATPGGTEAFF. The sequenced CDR3 bases are TGCAGTGCCACCCCCGGGGGGACTGAA.